This T cell receptor beta chain was observed in a study of blood T cell repertoires in COVID-19. The CDR3 covers 19 residues. Germline V CDR1 and CDR2: MNHEY, SMNVEV (reference sequence). V was clipped by 1 base and J by 0 bases, with 16 bases between them. Researchers sorted participants into cohorts using their self-reported clinical history. The table came from immunoSEQ multiplex PCR; TCRdb's copy has only in-frame clones and leaves some out. Here the sample spans fewer than 350,000 clones, roughly 86% being singletons. This clone appeared a single time. This sequence was found in a woman in her thirties who had recovered from COVID-19. The chain joins TRBV27 to TRBJ2-6, with a tentative D call TRBD1 (5 bases). Sequenced material: PBMCs or T cells enriched from blood (not recorded which). The CDR3 loop is CASSLWGGQVLSGANVLTF. As DNA, the CDR3 is TGTGCCAGCAGTTTATGGGGCGGCCAGGTCCTCTCTGGGGCCAACGTCCTGACTTTC.